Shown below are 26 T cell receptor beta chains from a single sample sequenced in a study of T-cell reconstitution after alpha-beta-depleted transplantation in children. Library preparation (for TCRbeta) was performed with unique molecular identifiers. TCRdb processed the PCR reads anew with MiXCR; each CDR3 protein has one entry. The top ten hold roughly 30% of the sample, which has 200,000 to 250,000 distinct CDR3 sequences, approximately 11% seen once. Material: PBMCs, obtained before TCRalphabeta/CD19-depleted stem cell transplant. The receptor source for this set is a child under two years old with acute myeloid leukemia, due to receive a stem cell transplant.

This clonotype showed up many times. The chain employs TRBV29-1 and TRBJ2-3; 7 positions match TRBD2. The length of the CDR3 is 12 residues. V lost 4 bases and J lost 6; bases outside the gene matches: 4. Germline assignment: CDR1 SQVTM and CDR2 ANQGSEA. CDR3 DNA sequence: TGCAGCGTTGGGCTAGCGGATGATACGCAGTATTTT. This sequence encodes CSVGLADDTQYF.

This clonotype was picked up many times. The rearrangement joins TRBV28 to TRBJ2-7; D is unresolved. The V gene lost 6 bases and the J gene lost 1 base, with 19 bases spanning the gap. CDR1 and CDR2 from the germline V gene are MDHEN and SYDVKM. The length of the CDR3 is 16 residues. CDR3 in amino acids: CASSPVRLTLSYEQYF. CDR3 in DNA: TGTGCCAGCAGCCCTGTTAGACTGACGTTATCCTACGAGCAGTACTTC.

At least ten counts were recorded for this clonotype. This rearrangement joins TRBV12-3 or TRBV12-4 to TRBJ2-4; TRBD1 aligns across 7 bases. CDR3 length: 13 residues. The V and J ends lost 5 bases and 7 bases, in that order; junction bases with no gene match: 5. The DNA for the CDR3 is TGTGCCAGCAGTGTAAGACAGGGCAACATTCAGTACTTC. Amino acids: CASSVRQGNIQYF.

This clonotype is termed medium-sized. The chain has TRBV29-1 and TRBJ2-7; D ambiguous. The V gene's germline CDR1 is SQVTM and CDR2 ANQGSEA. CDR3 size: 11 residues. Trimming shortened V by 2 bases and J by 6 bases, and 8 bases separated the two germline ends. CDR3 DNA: TGCAGCGTTGAAAGTAGTAGCGAGCAGTACTTC. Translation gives CSVESSSEQYF.

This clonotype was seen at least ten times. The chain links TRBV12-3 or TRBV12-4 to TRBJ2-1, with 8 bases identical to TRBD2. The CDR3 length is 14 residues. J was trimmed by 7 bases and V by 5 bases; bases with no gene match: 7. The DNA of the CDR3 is TGTGCCAGCAGTCTCAGCGGGAGTTTGAATGAGCAGTTCTTC. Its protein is CASSLSGSLNEQFF.

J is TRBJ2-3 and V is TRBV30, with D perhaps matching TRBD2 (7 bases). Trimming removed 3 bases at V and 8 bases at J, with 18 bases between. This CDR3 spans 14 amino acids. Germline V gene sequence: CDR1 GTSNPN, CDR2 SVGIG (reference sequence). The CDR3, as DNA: TGTGCCTGGAGACCACTGAGGGGGAGGGTTACGCAGTATTTT. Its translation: CAWRPLRGRVTQYF.

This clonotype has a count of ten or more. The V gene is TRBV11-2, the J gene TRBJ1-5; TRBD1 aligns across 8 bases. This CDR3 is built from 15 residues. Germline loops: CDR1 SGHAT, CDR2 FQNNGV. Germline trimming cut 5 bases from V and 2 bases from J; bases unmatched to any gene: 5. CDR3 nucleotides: TGTGCCAGCAGCCGCGGACAGGGCGGCAATCAGCCCCAGCATTTT. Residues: CASSRGQGGNQPQHF.

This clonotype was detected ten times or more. DNA for the CDR3: TGTGCCATCAGGCCCGGGACTGATAATTCACCCCTCCACTTT. It specifies CAIRPGTDNSPLHF. The rearrangement links TRBV10-3 to TRBJ1-6; maybe TRBD1 (5 bases). Trimming removed 6 bases at V and 5 bases at J, with 11 bases between. CDR3 size: 14 residues. Germline V CDR1 and CDR2: ENHRY, SYGVKD.

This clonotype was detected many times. CDR3 coding DNA: TGCGCCAGCAGCTACACCTACGAGCAGTACTTC. Residues: CASSYTYEQYF. The genes are TRBV5-1 and TRBJ2-7; D unresolved. CDR3 size: 11 residues. Germline-derived CDR1 and CDR2 are SGHRS and YFSETQ. V was clipped by 3 bases and J by 2 bases, with 3 bases between them.

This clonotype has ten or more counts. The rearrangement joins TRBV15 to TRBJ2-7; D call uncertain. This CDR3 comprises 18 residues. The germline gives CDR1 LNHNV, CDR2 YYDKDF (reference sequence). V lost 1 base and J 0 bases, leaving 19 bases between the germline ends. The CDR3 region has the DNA TGTGCCACCAGCAGAGTTCATGTACGGGCGCACAGCTCCTACGAGCAGTACTTC. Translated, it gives CATSRVHVRAHSSYEQYF.

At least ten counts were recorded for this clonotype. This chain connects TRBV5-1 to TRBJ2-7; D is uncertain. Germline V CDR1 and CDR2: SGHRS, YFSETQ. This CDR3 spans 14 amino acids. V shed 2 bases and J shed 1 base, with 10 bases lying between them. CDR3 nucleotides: TGCGCCAGCAGCTTCACGGACCCTTCCTACGAGCAGTACTTC. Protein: CASSFTDPSYEQYF. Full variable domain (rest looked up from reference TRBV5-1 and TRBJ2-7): KAGVTQTPRYLIKTRGQQVTLSCSPISGHRSVSWYQQTPGQGLQFLFEYFSETQRNKGNFPGRFSGRQFSNSRSEMNVSTLELGDSALYLCASSFTDPSYEQYFGPGTRLTVT.

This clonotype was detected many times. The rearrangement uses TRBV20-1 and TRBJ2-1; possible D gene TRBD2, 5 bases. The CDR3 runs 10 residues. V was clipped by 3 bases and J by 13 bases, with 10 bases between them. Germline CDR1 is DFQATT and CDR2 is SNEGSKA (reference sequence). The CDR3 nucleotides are TGCAGTGCTAGTCGGGAACCCCAGTTCTTC. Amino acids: CSASREPQFF.

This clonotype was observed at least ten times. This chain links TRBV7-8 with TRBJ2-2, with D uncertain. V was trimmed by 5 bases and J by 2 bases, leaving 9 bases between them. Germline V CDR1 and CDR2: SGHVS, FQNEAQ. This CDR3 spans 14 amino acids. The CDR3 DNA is TGTGCCAGCAGCCAACAGACAAACACCGGGGAGCTGTTTTTT. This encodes CASSQQTNTGELFF.

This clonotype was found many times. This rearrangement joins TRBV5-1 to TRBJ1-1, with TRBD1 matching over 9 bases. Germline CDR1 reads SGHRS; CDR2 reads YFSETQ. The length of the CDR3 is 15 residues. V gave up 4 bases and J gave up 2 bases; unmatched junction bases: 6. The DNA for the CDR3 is TGCGCCAGCAGCCCCGGGACAGGGTTCAACACTGAAGCTTTCTTT. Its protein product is CASSPGTGFNTEAFF.

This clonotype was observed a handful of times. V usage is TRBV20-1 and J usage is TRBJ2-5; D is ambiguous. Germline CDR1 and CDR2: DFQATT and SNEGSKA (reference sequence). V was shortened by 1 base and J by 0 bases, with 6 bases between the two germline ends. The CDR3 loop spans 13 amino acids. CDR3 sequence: CSARGPYQETQYF. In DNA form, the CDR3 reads TGCAGTGCTAGAGGACCGTACCAAGAGACCCAGTACTTC.

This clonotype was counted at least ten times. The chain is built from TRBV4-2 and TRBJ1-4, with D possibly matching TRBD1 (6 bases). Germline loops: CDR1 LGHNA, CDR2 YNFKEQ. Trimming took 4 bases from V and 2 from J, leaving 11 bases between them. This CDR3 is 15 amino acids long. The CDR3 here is CASSRQEGTNEKLFF. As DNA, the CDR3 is TGTGCCAGCAGCCGACAGGAGGGGACTAATGAAAAACTGTTTTTT.

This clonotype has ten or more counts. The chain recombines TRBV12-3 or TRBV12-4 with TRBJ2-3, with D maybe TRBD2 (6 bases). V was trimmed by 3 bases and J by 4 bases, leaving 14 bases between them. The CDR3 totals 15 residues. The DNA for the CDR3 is TGTGCCAGCAGTTTGGGAGGAGTTGGCGCAGATACGCAGTATTTT. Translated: CASSLGGVGADTQYF.

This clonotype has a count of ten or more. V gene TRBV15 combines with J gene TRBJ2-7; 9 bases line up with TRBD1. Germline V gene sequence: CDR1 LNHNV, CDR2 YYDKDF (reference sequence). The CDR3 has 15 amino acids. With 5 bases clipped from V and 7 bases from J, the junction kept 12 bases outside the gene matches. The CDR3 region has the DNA TGTGCCACCAGCCATACAGGGGGCGGTAAGGTTGAGCAGTACTTC. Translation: CATSHTGGGKVEQYF.

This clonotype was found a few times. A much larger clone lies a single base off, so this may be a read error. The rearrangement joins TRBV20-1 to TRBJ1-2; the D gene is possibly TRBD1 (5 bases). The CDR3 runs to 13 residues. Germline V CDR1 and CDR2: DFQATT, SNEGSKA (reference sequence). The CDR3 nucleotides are TGCAGTGCTAGAGCGGGGACGGGCTATGGCGACACCTTC. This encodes CSARAGTGYGDTF.

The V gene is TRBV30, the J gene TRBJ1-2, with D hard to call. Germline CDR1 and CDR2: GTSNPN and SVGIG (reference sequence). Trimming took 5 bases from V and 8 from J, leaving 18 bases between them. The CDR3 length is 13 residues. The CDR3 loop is CAWGEGEEEGYTF. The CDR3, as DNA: TGTGCCTGGGGTGAGGGAGAAGAGGAAGGCTACACCTTC.

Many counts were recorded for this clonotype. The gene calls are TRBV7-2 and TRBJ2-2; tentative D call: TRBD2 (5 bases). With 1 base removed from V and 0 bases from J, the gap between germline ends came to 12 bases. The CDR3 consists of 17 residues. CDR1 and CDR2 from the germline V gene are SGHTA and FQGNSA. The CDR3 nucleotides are TGTGCCAGCAGCTTAGGGGCGGAGACTACGAACACCGGGGAGCTGTTTTTT. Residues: CASSLGAETTNTGELFF.

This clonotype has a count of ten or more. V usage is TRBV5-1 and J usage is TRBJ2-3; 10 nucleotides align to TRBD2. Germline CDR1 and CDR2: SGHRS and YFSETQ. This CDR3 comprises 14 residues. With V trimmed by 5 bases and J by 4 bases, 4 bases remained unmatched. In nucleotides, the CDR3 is TGCGCCAGCAGGCTAGCGGGAGCGGCAGATACGCAGTATTTT. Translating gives CASRLAGAADTQYF.

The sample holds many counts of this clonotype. CDR3: CASSQRRLALYNEQFF. DNA of the CDR3: TGTGCCAGCAGCCAGAGAAGGCTAGCGCTCTACAATGAGCAGTTCTTC. J is TRBJ2-1 and V is TRBV14; tentative D call: TRBD2 (6 bases). Germline-derived CDR1 and CDR2 are SGHDN and FVKESK. The CDR3 spans 16 residues. V was trimmed by 3 bases and J by 3 bases, leaving 15 bases between them. Full variable domain (outside the CDR3, taken from reference TRBV14 and TRBJ2-1): EAGVTQFPSHSVIEKGQTVTLRCDPISGHDNLYWYRRVMGKEIKFLLHFVKESKQDESGMPNNRFLAERTGGTYSTLKVQPAELEDSGVYFCASSQRRLALYNEQFFGPGTRLTVL.

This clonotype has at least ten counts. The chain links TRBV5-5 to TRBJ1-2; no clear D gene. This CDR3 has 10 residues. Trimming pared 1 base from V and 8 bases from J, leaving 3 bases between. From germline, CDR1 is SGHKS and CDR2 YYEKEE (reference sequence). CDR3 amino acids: CASSLNGYTF. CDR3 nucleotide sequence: TGTGCCAGCAGCTTGAACGGCTACACCTTC.

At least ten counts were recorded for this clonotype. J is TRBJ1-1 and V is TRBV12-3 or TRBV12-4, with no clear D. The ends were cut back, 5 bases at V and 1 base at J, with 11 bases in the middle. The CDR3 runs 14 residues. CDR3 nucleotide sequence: TGTGCCAGCAGTATGAAACTGGCGAACACTGAAGCTTTCTTT. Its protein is CASSMKLANTEAFF.

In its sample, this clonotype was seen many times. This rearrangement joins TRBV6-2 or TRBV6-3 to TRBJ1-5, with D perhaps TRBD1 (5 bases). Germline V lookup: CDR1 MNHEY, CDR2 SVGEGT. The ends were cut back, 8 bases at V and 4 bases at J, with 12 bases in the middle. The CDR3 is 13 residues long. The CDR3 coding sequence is TGTGCCAGCGGTGGGGGGTCGAATCAGCCCCAGCATTTT. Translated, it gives CASGGGSNQPQHF.